The 30 T cell receptor beta chains given below trace back to one sample, sequenced in a study of blood T cell repertoires in COVID-19. Only in-frame clones appear in the TCRdb table, and some are missing; sequencing was by immunoSEQ multiplex PCR. This sample has about 150,000 clones, with roughly 81% found just once. Sequenced: peripheral blood. These receptors came from a woman aged 55 to 70 with COVID-19, enrolled during active disease.

The rearrangement uses TRBV29-1 and TRBJ2-5; D call uncertain. The CDR3 has 12 residues. Trimming shortened V by 3 bases and J by 4 bases, and 9 bases separated the two germline ends. CDR1 and CDR2 (germline): SQVTM, ANQGSEA. CDR3 residues: CSVDGTRETQYF. The CDR3 nucleotides read TGCAGCGTTGATGGCACCAGAGAGACCCAGTACTTC.

The rearrangement links TRBV9 to TRBJ2-3; the D gene is possibly TRBD1 (5 bases). Looked up from germline, CDR1 is SGDLS and CDR2 is YYNGEE. Deletions cut 2 bases from V and 2 bases from J, with 15 bases between. This CDR3 spans 16 amino acids. For the CDR3, the DNA is TGTGCCAGCAGCGTCTCAGCCGGACAAATCACAGATACGCAGTATTTT. This codes for CASSVSAGQITDTQYF.

The rearrangement joins TRBV19 to TRBJ2-7, with 9 nucleotides matching TRBD2. Germline trimming cut 4 bases from V and 7 bases from J; bases unmatched to any gene: 5. Germline loops: CDR1 LNHDA, CDR2 SQIVND (reference sequence). The CDR3 contains 13 residues. CDR3 loop: CASSSGRAREQYF. The CDR3 DNA reads as TGTGCCAGTAGTAGCGGGAGGGCCAGAGAGCAGTACTTC.

The chain combines TRBV6-1 with TRBJ1-5; D is ambiguous. CDR1 and CDR2 (germline): MNHNS, SASEGT. CDR3 length equals 14 residues. V was trimmed by 0 bases and J by 4 bases, leaving 7 bases between them. CDR3 sequence (DNA): TGTGCCAGCAGTGAAGCATGGAGGAATCAGCCCCAGCATTTT. It codes for CASSEAWRNQPQHF.

The genes are TRBV27 and TRBJ1-4, with unresolved D. Between the trimmed V and J ends, which lost 5 bases and 2 bases, there was a span of 9 bases. Germline V lookup: CDR1 MNHEY, CDR2 SMNVEV (reference sequence). CDR3 length: 14 residues. CDR3 in DNA: TGTGCCAGCAGTCAAACTAGGACTAATGAAAAACTGTTTTTT. Translation: CASSQTRTNEKLFF.

The V and J genes are TRBV20-1 and TRBJ1-1; D not certain. V was clipped by 8 bases and J by 3 bases, with 7 bases between them. There are 10 residues in the CDR3. CDR1 and CDR2 (germline): DFQATT, SNEGSKA (reference sequence). CDR3 nucleotides: TGCAGTTTCGGGGACACTGAAGCTTTCTTT. This translates into CSFGDTEAFF.

The chain combines TRBV30 with TRBJ2-7; the match to TRBD2 covers 11 bases. J lost 4 bases, V lost 2 bases, and 4 bases had no gene match. The length of the CDR3 is 14 residues. The germline V gene has CDR1 GTSNPN and CDR2 SVGIG (reference sequence). CDR3 amino acids: CAWSTSGGSYEQYV. DNA of the CDR3: TGTGCCTGGAGTACTAGCGGGGGATCTTACGAGCAGTACGTC.

This clone was recorded only once. The chain combines TRBV4-2 with TRBJ2-5, with 12 nucleotides matching TRBD2. There are 18 residues in the CDR3. After removal of 5 bases from V and 5 bases from J, the junction contained 15 bases not matched to a gene. Germline CDR1 and CDR2: LGHNA and YNFKEQ. The CDR3 nucleotides are TGTGCCAGCAGCAAACTAGCGGGAGGAGCGTTTTTGGCGGAGACCCAGTACTTC. As protein: CASSKLAGGAFLAETQYF.

The DNA for the CDR3 is TGCAGCGTTTTACACGGGACAACGTACCAAGAGACCCAGTACTTC. Encoded protein: CSVLHGTTYQETQYF. The rearrangement links TRBV29-1 to TRBJ2-5; D perhaps matches TRBD1 (6 bases). The length of the CDR3 is 15 residues. CDR1 is SQVTM and CDR2 is ANQGSEA in the germline V gene. Trimming cost V 5 bases and J 0 bases, with 16 bases left between them.

This clone has more than one count but fewer than ten. The rearrangement joins TRBV12-2 to TRBJ2-2; TRBD1, the D gene given by the table, was not confirmed from the DNA. TRBV12-2 is annotated as a pseudogene. The CDR3 loop spans 17 amino acids. The CDR3 sequence is CASRLAQGTENTGELFF. CDR3 nucleotide sequence: TGTGCAAGTCGCTTAGCGCAGGGGACCGAGAACACCGGGGAGCTGTTTTTT.

This clone was detected once. V and J are TRBV6-5 and TRBJ1-1, with 7 nucleotides matching TRBD1. CDR3 length equals 15 residues. V lost 7 bases and J lost 4; bases outside the gene matches: 12. Germline CDR1 and CDR2: MNHEY and SVGAGI. CDR3 nucleotide sequence: TGTGCCAGCACCAATGAACAGGGGATTGGCACTGAAGCTTTCTTT. It is translated as CASTNEQGIGTEAFF.

The chain links TRBV5-1 to TRBJ2-6; 11 bases are a match to TRBD2. In germline, CDR1 is SGHRS, CDR2 YFSETQ. The J segment lost 3 bases and the V segment lost 0 bases, leaving 2 bases of the junction unmatched. The CDR3 extends over 17 amino acids. The DNA for the CDR3 is TGCGCCAGCAGCTTGGAACTAGCGGGGGTTGGGGCCAACGTCCTGACTTTC. Translation: CASSLELAGVGANVLTF.

The rearrangement uses TRBV29-1 and TRBJ2-2; D not resolved. The CDR3 consists of 14 residues. The V end was cut by 2 bases, the J end by 0 bases, with 7 bases between. Germline V CDR1 and CDR2: SQVTM, ANQGSEA. The CDR3 coding sequence is TGCAGCGTTGAAAGGAGTCCGAACACCGGGGAGCTGTTTTTT. Translating gives CSVERSPNTGELFF.

This clone came up once. The chain uses TRBV11-2 and TRBJ1-1; 7 bases match TRBD1. Per germline, CDR1 SGHAT and CDR2 FQNNGV. The CDR3 sequence is 14 residues long. The V segment lost 5 bases and the J segment 6 bases; nucleotides outside the gene matches: 9. CDR3 nucleotide sequence: TGTGCCAGCAGCGTAGGGGGCGCCCCGGCTGAAGCTTTCTTT. This encodes CASSVGGAPAEAFF.

This chain uses TRBV4-1 with TRBJ1-3; D call uncertain. Trimming removed 4 bases at V and 4 bases at J, with 8 bases between. Germline lookup yields CDR1 MGHRA and CDR2 YSYEKL. The CDR3 runs 13 residues. Here the CDR3 reads CASSPFSGNTIYF. CDR3 bases: TGCGCCAGCAGCCCGTTTTCCGGAAACACCATATATTTT.

This chain connects TRBV27 to TRBJ2-3; 8 bases are a match to TRBD1. Germline trimming cut 5 bases from V and 1 base from J; bases unmatched to any gene: 5. CDR1 MNHEY and CDR2 SMNVEV come from the germline V gene (reference sequence). The CDR3 sequence is 15 residues long. CDR3: CASSGDRGRTDTQYF. As DNA, the CDR3 is TGTGCCAGCAGTGGCGACAGGGGTCGCACAGATACGCAGTATTTT.

The chain carries TRBV3-1 (or the pseudogene TRBV3-2) and TRBJ1-5, with a weak D call TRBD1 (6 bases). Germline CDR1 reads LGHDT; CDR2 reads YNNKEL (reference sequence). The CDR3 has 15 amino acids. Trimming cost V 1 base and J 3 bases, with 10 bases left between them. This chain's CDR3 is CASSQATGINQPQHF. The CDR3 DNA is TGTGCCAGCAGCCAAGCCACAGGGATCAATCAGCCCCAGCATTTT.

The rearrangement links TRBV24-1 to TRBJ2-5; 10 nucleotides match TRBD2. CDR3 length: 15 amino acids. Germline loops: CDR1 KGHDR, CDR2 SFDVKD. Unmatched junction bases numbered 4, after V lost 5 bases and J lost 2 bases. Here the CDR3 DNA reads TGTGCCACCAGTGCCGGTAGCGGGGGGCAAGAGACCCAGTACTTC. This translates into CATSAGSGGQETQYF.

This clone was seen more than once but under ten times. The chain is built from TRBV30 and TRBJ1-6; D is perhaps TRBD1 (5 bases). CDR1 GTSNPN and CDR2 SVGIG come from the germline V gene (reference sequence). V was pared by 3 bases and J by 10 bases, with 16 bases between. The CDR3 is 14 residues long. CDR3 residues: CAWRSETDMSPLHF. The CDR3 DNA follows: TGTGCCTGGAGATCGGAGACAGATATGTCACCCCTCCACTTT.

V and J are TRBV5-1 and TRBJ2-7; D gene unclear. Per germline, CDR1 SGHRS and CDR2 YFSETQ. V was clipped by 5 bases and J by 0 bases, with 6 bases between them. The CDR3 loop spans 12 amino acids. The CDR3 DNA reads as TGCGCCAGCAGAGAGAACTCCTACGAGCAGTACTTC. It specifies CASRENSYEQYF. Supplemented by reference TRBV5-1 and TRBJ2-7, the full variable domain reads KAGVTQTPRYLIKTRGQQVTLSCSPISGHRSVSWYQQTPGQGLQFLFEYFSETQRNKGNFPGRFSGRQFSNSRSEMNVSTLELGDSALYLCASRENSYEQYFGPGTRLTVT.

The gene calls are TRBV7-9 and TRBJ1-6; 9 bases line up with TRBD1. V lost 4 bases to trimming and J lost 10 bases; unmatched junction nucleotides: 11. CDR1 SEHNR and CDR2 FQNEAQ come from the germline V gene (reference sequence). This CDR3 is built from 16 residues. CDR3: CASSSSPGQGESPLHF. As DNA, the CDR3 is TGTGCCAGCAGCTCCTCACCGGGACAGGGAGAATCACCCCTCCACTTT.

The chain joins TRBV10-3 to TRBJ1-2, with D maybe TRBD1 (5 bases). V gave up 0 bases and J gave up 8 bases, with 13 bases separating them. CDR3 length equals 14 residues. Per the germline V gene, CDR1 is ENHRY and CDR2 is SYGVKD. The CDR3 DNA is TGTGCCATCAGTGAGTCTACAGGCGCGGGGGGCTACACCTTC. This encodes CAISESTGAGGYTF.

The rearrangement joins TRBV30 to TRBJ1-3; D is uncertain. There are 13 residues in the CDR3. Germline V gene data show CDR1 as GTSNPN and CDR2 as SVGIG (reference sequence). Trimming stripped 4 bases from V and 0 bases from J, with 7 bases between. The CDR3 nucleotides are TGTGCCTGGACAGGCGACTCTGGAAACACCATATATTTT. It codes for CAWTGDSGNTIYF.

This chain connects TRBV5-1 to TRBJ1-3, with TRBD1 as a possible D gene (6 bases). CDR3 length: 18 amino acids. Trimming removed 1 base at V and 1 base at J, with 18 bases between. The V gene's germline CDR1 is SGHRS and CDR2 YFSETQ. The chain's CDR3 is CASSLSGAHLPSGNTIYF. CDR3 bases: TGCGCCAGCAGCTTGTCAGGGGCGCATCTCCCATCTGGAAACACCATATATTTT.

The chain links TRBV5-1 to TRBJ1-1, with D possibly matching TRBD1 (6 bases). Germline CDR1 and CDR2: SGHRS and YFSETQ. The V and J ends lost 4 bases and 0 bases respectively, with 13 bases between them. The CDR3 totals 15 residues. Written as DNA, the CDR3 is TGCGCCAGCAGCCCCGGGACAAGAATGAACACTGAAGCTTTCTTT. Protein: CASSPGTRMNTEAFF.

This clone was recorded only once. This rearrangement joins TRBV24-1 to TRBJ2-3; 7 nucleotides align to TRBD2. The CDR3 has 18 amino acids. Germline V gene lookup returns CDR1 KGHDR and CDR2 SFDVKD. V trimming: 4 bases; J trimming: 2 bases; junction bases outside the gene matches: 14. CDR3 DNA: TGTGCCACCAGTGACCCCCGGGCTAGCGGACTCCTCACAGATACGCAGTATTTT. It encodes CATSDPRASGLLTDTQYF.

This rearrangement joins TRBV5-1 to TRBJ1-1, with D perhaps matching TRBD1 (5 bases). Trimming removed 0 bases at V and 4 bases at J, with 10 bases between. This CDR3 has 14 amino acids. The germline CDR1 and CDR2 sequences are SGHRS and YFSETQ. The CDR3 DNA reads TGCGCCAGCAGCTTGGCCGACGGGGGCACTGAAGCTTTCTTT. Translation: CASSLADGGTEAFF.

The J gene is TRBJ1-2, the V gene TRBV6-6, with a weak D call TRBD1 (5 bases). This CDR3 comprises 11 residues. Trimming took 7 bases from V and 8 from J, leaving 11 bases between them. The germline V gene encodes CDR1 MNHNY and CDR2 SVGAGI (reference sequence). The CDR3 sequence: CASTQGGGYTF. In DNA, the CDR3 is TGTGCCAGCACCCAGGGTGGCGGCTACACCTTC.

The chain uses TRBV27 and TRBJ1-6; TRBD1 is a possible D gene (5 bases). The CDR3 contains 13 residues. Trimming took 6 bases from V and 5 from J, leaving 8 bases between them. The germline V gene has CDR1 MNHEY and CDR2 SMNVEV (reference sequence). CDR3 bases: TGTGCCAGCAGGGGGCAGAATAATTCACCCCTCCACTTT. The encoded protein is CASRGQNNSPLHF.

As concerns this clone: Within the sample, other DNA sequences also encode this same CDR3. The genes are TRBV9 and TRBJ2-2, with D perhaps TRBD1 (6 bases). CDR1 is SGDLS, CDR2 YYNGEE, per germline. The V and J ends lost 0 bases and 1 base respectively, with 7 bases between them. The CDR3 is made up of 15 amino acids. CDR3: CASSVETGNTGELFF. CDR3 DNA sequence: TGTGCCAGCAGCGTAGAGACAGGGAACACCGGGGAGCTGTTTTTT.